This is a list of T cell receptor beta chains from one sample in a study of PD-1 blockade in classical Hodgkin lymphoma. TCRdb keeps only in-frame clones here, not all; method: immunoSEQ multiplex PCR. The profile shows tens of thousands of clones, 88% of them singletons. The input for sequencing was peripheral blood mononuclear cells (PBMCs), taken at baseline. These receptors were collected from a human donor with classical Hodgkin lymphoma. Each CDR3 is given with its conserved first and last residue. Fields, in order: clone size, V gene, D gene, J gene, CDR3 protein, CDR3 DNA. A D gene is named only where the DNA matches it firmly. Clone size is stated in some rows and not others, as once, few, many or a class when expanded.

NA	TRBV15	NA	TRBJ2-7	CATSRVDRTYEQYF	TGTGCCACCAGCAGAGTCGACAGAACCTACGAGCAGTACTTC
NA	TRBV28	TRBD1	TRBJ2-7	CASSLGQGVAYEQYF	TGTGCCAGCAGTCTAGGACAGGGGGTAGCCTACGAGCAGTACTTC
NA	TRBV28	NA	TRBJ1-5	CASSFLGSTQPQHF	TGTGCCAGCAGTTTTCTGGGGTCTACTCAGCCCCAGCATTTT
NA	TRBV11-3	TRBD1	TRBJ2-3	CASKDRGSDTQYF	TGTGCCAGCAAGGACAGGGGATCAGATACGCAGTATTTT
NA	TRBV15	NA	TRBJ1-1	CATSRDYSADTEAFF	TGTGCCACCAGCAGAGACTACAGTGCGGACACTGAAGCTTTCTTT
NA	TRBV7-2	TRBD1	TRBJ1-4	CASSSGQGNEKLFF	TGTGCCAGCAGCTCGGGACAGGGAAATGAAAAACTGTTTTTT
once	TRBV4-1	NA	TRBJ2-7	CASSQDGGRPSLYEQYF	TGCGCCAGCAGCCAAGATGGGGGGAGGCCCTCCCTCTACGAGCAGTACTTC
NA	TRBV6-1	NA	TRBJ2-7	CASSVVGSYEQYF	TGTGCCAGCAGTGTGGTCGGCTCCTACGAGCAGTACTTC
NA	TRBV19	TRBD1	TRBJ1-5	CASRTGSRPNQPQHF	TGTGCCAGTCGGACAGGGTCTCGCCCCAATCAGCCCCAGCATTTT
NA	TRBV6-4	TRBD2	TRBJ2-1	CASSPTGLAGGRTYNEQFF	TGTGCCAGCAGTCCGACTGGACTAGCGGGGGGGAGGACCTACAATGAGCAGTTCTTC
NA	TRBV28	NA	TRBJ1-5	CASSLGSVGQPQHF	TGTGCCAGCAGTTTAGGCTCGGTCGGGCAGCCCCAGCATTTT
NA	TRBV7-9	NA	TRBJ2-1	CASSPVVSGNEQFF	TGTGCCAGCAGCCCGGTAGTGAGCGGCAATGAGCAGTTCTTC
NA	TRBV9	NA	TRBJ1-1	CASSVGSGTEAFF	TGTGCCAGCAGCGTAGGTTCAGGAACTGAAGCTTTCTTT
NA	TRBV10-3	TRBD2	TRBJ2-7	CAISRREEYEQYF	TGTGCCATCAGTCGGCGGGAGGAGTACGAGCAGTACTTC
NA	TRBV1	NA	TRBJ2-7	CTSSRAETSGASYEQYF	TGCACCAGCAGCCGGGCCGAGACTAGCGGGGCTTCCTACGAGCAGTACTTC
NA	TRBV28	NA	TRBJ2-5	CASSLGETQYF	TGTGCCAGCAGTTTAGGCGAGACCCAGTACTTC
NA	TRBV27	TRBD2	TRBJ2-7	CASSRSGSSYEQYF	TGTGCCAGCAGTCGAAGCGGGAGCTCCTACGAGCAGTACTTC
once	TRBV4-3	NA	TRBJ2-6	CASSQERQGTGANVLTF	TGCGCCAGCAGCCAAGAGCGGCAGGGAACTGGGGCCAACGTCCTGACTTTC
NA	TRBV10-2	NA	TRBJ2-7	CASSAGTLYEQYF	TGCGCCAGCAGTGCAGGGACCCTCTACGAGCAGTACTTC
once	TRBV2	TRBD1	TRBJ2-3	CASRANRGSTDTQYF	TGTGCCAGCAGAGCTAACAGGGGTAGCACAGATACGCAGTATTTT
NA	TRBV4-1	NA	TRBJ2-5	CASSQETGETQYF	TGCGCCAGCAGCCAAGAGACAGGAGAGACCCAGTACTTC
NA	TRBV9	TRBD1	TRBJ1-4	CASSARDRGNEKLFF	TGTGCCAGCAGCGCCCGGGACAGGGGTAATGAAAAACTGTTTTTT
NA	TRBV4-2	TRBD2	TRBJ2-1	CASSHLGTSGRDNEQFF	TGTGCCAGCAGCCACTTAGGGACTAGCGGGAGGGACAATGAGCAGTTCTTC
NA	TRBV6-1	NA	TRBJ1-5	CASSDEWGLQPQHF	TGTGCCAGCAGTGACGAGTGGGGGCTTCAGCCCCAGCATTTT
NA	TRBV4-1	NA	TRBJ2-3	CASSHSLDTQYF	TGCGCCAGCAGCCATTCATTGGATACGCAGTATTTT
NA	TRBV6-1	NA	TRBJ1-6	CASSEAGVSYNSPLHF	TGTGCCAGCAGTGAAGCGGGGGTCTCCTATAATTCACCCCTCCACTTT
NA	TRBV28	TRBD1	TRBJ2-2	CASSFQGATGELFF	TGTGCCAGCAGTTTCCAGGGGGCCACCGGGGAGCTGTTTTTT
few	TRBV2	NA	TRBJ2-7	CASSDRREQYF	TGTGCCAGCAGTGATCGGCGAGAGCAGTACTTC
NA	TRBV25-1	TRBD2	TRBJ2-1	CASSEFSGRNNEQFF	TGTGCCAGCAGTGAATTTAGCGGGCGGAACAATGAGCAGTTCTTC
NA	TRBV7-8	TRBD1	TRBJ2-2	CASSIRDRGRLAGELFF	TGTGCCAGCAGCATACGGGACAGGGGGCGACTGGCCGGGGAGCTGTTTTTT
NA	TRBV28	TRBD1	TRBJ2-6	CASTRGGAGANVLTF	TGTGCCAGCACTCGAGGGGGCGCTGGGGCCAACGTCCTGACTTTC
few	TRBV2	NA	TRBJ2-6	CASFVGDRLSGANVLTF	TGTGCCAGCTTCGTAGGCGACAGGCTGTCTGGGGCCAACGTCCTGACTTTC
NA	TRBV7-2	NA	TRBJ1-5	CASSPRGGSNQPQHF	TGTGCCAGCAGCCCCCGCGGAGGGTCCAATCAGCCCCAGCATTTT
NA	TRBV6-1	NA	TRBJ1-1	CASSVVRNTEAFF	TGTGCCAGCAGTGTAGTAAGGAACACTGAAGCTTTCTTT
NA	TRBV7-8	TRBD1	TRBJ2-2	CASSFDRGPGELFF	TGTGCCAGCAGCTTTGACAGGGGGCCCGGGGAGCTGTTTTTT
NA	TRBV6-6	TRBD1	TRBJ2-5	CASSSQGADSETQYF	TGTGCCAGCAGTTCACAGGGGGCCGATTCGGAGACCCAGTACTTC
once	TRBV7-8	NA	TRBJ2-7	CASSETGSYEQYF	TGTGCCAGCAGCGAGACAGGCTCCTACGAGCAGTACTTC
NA	TRBV6-1	NA	TRBJ1-5	CASSDEYGVSATQHF	TGTGCCAGCAGTGATGAATATGGAGTATCCGCGACCCAGCATTTT
NA	TRBV19	NA	TRBJ1-2	CASSFPGNGYTF	TGTGCCAGTAGTTTCCCAGGGAATGGCTACACCTTC
NA	TRBV4-1	NA	TRBJ2-1	CASSQLAPYGDEQFF	TGCGCCAGCAGCCAACTCGCGCCCTATGGGGATGAGCAGTTCTTC
NA	TRBV6-1	NA	TRBJ1-5	CASSEFRDNQPQHF	TGTGCCAGCAGTGAGTTCCGGGACAATCAGCCCCAGCATTTT